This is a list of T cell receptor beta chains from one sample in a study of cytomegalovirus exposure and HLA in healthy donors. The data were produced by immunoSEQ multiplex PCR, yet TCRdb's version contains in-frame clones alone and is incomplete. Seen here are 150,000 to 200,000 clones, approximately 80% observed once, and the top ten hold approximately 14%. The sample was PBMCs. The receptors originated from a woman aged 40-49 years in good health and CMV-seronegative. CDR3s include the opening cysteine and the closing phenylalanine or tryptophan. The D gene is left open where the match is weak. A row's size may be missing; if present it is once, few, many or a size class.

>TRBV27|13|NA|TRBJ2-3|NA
TGTGCCAGCAGTTTTAAGGGGGACAATACGCAGTATTTT
CASSFKGDNTQYF
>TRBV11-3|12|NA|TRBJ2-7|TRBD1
TGTGCCAGCAGCGCCCAGGGGGTCGAGCAGTACTTC
CASSAQGVEQYF
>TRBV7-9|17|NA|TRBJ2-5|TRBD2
TGTGCCAGCAGCTGGGGAACTAGCGGGGGGGCCAGAGAGACCCAGTACTTC
CASSWGTSGGARETQYF
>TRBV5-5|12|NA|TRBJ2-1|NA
TGTGCCAGCAGCCCCGACAGGGACTTGCAGTTCTTC
CASSPDRDLQFF
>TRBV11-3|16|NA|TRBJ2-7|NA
TGTGCCAGCAGCTTAACGTCGAGGCCCCCCGTCTACGAGCAGTACTTC
CASSLTSRPPVYEQYF
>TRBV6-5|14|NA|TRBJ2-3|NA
TGTGCCAGCAGTTACTCGACTAGCACAGATACGCAGTATTTT
CASSYSTSTDTQYF
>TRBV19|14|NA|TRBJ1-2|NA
TGTGCCACACGGGCGACAGGTTATAACTATGGCTACACCTTC
CATRATGYNYGYTF
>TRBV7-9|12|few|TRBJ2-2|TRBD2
TGTGCCAGCCGGGGGGGCACCGGGGAGCTGTTTTTT
CASRGGTGELFF
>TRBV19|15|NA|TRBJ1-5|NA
TGTGCCAGTAGTCGGACGACTGAGGGAGTTTATCCCCAGCATTTT
CASSRTTEGVYPQHF
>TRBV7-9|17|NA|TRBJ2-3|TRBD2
TGTGCCAGCAGCTTAAGTCTAGCGGGAGGTCTTTCTGATACGCAGTATTTT
CASSLSLAGGLSDTQYF
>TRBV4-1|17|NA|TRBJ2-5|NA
TGCGCCAGCAGCCAATTACCGCCGTTACTGGGCGGGCAGACCCAGTACTTC
CASSQLPPLLGGQTQYF
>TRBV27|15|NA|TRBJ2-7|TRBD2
TGTGCCAGCAGTTTATTAGGACTAGCGGGTCGCGAGCAGTACTTC
CASSLLGLAGREQYF
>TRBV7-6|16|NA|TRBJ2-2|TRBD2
TGTGCCAGCAGCTTACAGCCTAGCGGAAGCACCGGGGAGCTGTTTTTT
CASSLQPSGSTGELFF
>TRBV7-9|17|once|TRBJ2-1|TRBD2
TGTGCCAGCAGCAGGGGACTAGCGGGAGCCTCTCACAATGAGCAGTTCTTC
CASSRGLAGASHNEQFF
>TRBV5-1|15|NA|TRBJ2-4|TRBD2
TGCGCCAGCAGACCCAGCGGGGCCTCTAAAAACAGTCAGTACTTC
CASRPSGASKNSQYF
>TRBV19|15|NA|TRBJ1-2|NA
TGTGCCAGTAGTATAAATTTGGGCAGAATCTATGGCTACACCTTC
CASSINLGRIYGYTF
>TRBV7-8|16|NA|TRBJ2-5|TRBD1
TGTGCCAGCAGCTTAGTAGTGGGACAGAGGAAAGAGACCCAGTACTTC
CASSLVVGQRKETQYF
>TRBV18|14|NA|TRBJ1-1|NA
TGTGCCAGCTCACACGGGGAGCTGAACACTGAAGCTTTCTTT
CASSHGELNTEAFF
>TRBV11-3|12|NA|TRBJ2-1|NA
TGTGCCAGCAGCTTAGGAGGCTTTGAGCAGTTCTTC
CASSLGGFEQFF
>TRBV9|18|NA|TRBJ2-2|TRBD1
TGTGCCAGCAGCGTAGCTACTCGGGACAGGGAGAACACCGGGGAGCTGTTTTTT
CASSVATRDRENTGELFF
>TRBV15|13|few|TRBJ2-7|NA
TGTGCCACCAGCAGGGGGCTATCCTACGAGCAGTACTTC
CATSRGLSYEQYF
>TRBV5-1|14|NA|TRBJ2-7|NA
TGCGCCAGCAGCCCAGGGACCCAGGGGGGCGAGCAGTACTTC
CASSPGTQGGEQYF
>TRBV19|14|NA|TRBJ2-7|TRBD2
TGTGCCAGTAGTGAAAGCGGGGGGGCCCACGAGCAGTACTTC
CASSESGGAHEQYF
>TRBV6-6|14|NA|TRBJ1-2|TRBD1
TGTGCCAGCAGTTACGACAGGGAATCTTATGGCTACACCTTC
CASSYDRESYGYTF
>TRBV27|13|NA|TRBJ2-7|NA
TGTGCCAGCAGAATCGGACAGAGCTACGAGCAGTACTTC
CASRIGQSYEQYF
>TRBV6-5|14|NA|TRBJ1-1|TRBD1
TGTGCCAGCAGGAGAGGGACAGGGGACACTGAAGCTTTCTTT
CASRRGTGDTEAFF